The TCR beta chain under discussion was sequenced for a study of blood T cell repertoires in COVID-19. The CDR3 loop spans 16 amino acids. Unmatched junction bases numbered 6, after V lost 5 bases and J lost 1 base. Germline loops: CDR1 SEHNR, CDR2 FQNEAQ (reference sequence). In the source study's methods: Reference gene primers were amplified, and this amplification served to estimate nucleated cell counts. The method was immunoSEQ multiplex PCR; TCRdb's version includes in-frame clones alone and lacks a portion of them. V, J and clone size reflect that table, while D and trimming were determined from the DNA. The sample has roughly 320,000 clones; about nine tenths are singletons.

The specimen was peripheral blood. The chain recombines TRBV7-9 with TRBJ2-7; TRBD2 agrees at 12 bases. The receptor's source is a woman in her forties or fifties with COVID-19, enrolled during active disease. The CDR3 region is CASSQTLAGGSYEQYF. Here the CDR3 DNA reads TGTGCCAGCAGCCAAACCCTAGCGGGAGGGTCCTACGAGCAGTACTTC.